Listed below are T cell receptor beta chains from one sample, sequenced in a study of blood T cell repertoires in COVID-19. TCRdb's table, derived via immunoSEQ multiplex PCR, lists solely in-frame clones and lacks some. The table has roughly 200,000 clones, approximately 87% seen once; the top ten hold 6.2%. The sequencing input was peripheral blood. The origin of the receptors is a man in his 60s who had recovered from COVID-19. CDR3s include the opening cysteine and the closing phenylalanine or tryptophan. Fields, in order: clone size, D gene, J gene, V gene, CDR3 protein, CDR3 DNA. A D gene is named only where the DNA matches it firmly. Not every row has a clone size; where given, it reads once, few, many or a size class.

clone_size: NA
d_call: NA
j_call: TRBJ2-2
v_call: TRBV3-1/TRBV3-2
cdr3_aa: CASSQDLGAGELFF
cdr3_nt: TGTGCCAGCAGCCAAGATTTAGGAGCCGGGGAGCTGTTTTTT

clone_size: NA
d_call: NA
j_call: TRBJ2-2
v_call: TRBV7-6
cdr3_aa: CASSLGAGLTGELFF
cdr3_nt: TGTGCCAGCAGCTTAGGGGCGGGTCTAACCGGGGAGCTGTTTTTT

clone_size: NA
d_call: NA
j_call: TRBJ1-3
v_call: TRBV6-4
cdr3_aa: CASSVTIGDTIYF
cdr3_nt: TGTGCCAGCAGTGTTACGATCGGAGACACCATATATTTT

clone_size: NA
d_call: NA
j_call: TRBJ1-1
v_call: TRBV27
cdr3_aa: CASSLVRGGTEAFF
cdr3_nt: TGTGCCAGCAGTTTAGTAAGGGGCGGCACTGAAGCTTTCTTT

clone_size: once
d_call: TRBD2
j_call: TRBJ2-7
v_call: TRBV6-5
cdr3_aa: CASKAGRYEQYF
cdr3_nt: TGTGCCAGCAAAGCGGGGAGGTACGAGCAGTACTTC

clone_size: NA
d_call: TRBD2
j_call: TRBJ2-3
v_call: TRBV4-2
cdr3_aa: CASSQDWERGGRPDTQYF
cdr3_nt: TGTGCCAGCAGCCAAGATTGGGAGCGGGGGGGCCGCCCAGATACGCAGTATTTT

clone_size: NA
d_call: TRBD1
j_call: TRBJ1-6
v_call: TRBV6-1
cdr3_aa: CASSEARATGGVGSPLHF
cdr3_nt: TGTGCCAGCAGTGAAGCGCGGGCAACAGGGGGCGTTGGTTCACCCCTCCACTTT

clone_size: NA
d_call: TRBD1
j_call: TRBJ1-1
v_call: TRBV7-8
cdr3_aa: CASSSTGVTEAFF
cdr3_nt: TGTGCCAGCAGCTCTACAGGGGTCACTGAAGCTTTCTTT

clone_size: NA
d_call: TRBD1
j_call: TRBJ1-5
v_call: TRBV5-1
cdr3_aa: CASSLEGQGNQPQHF
cdr3_nt: TGCGCCAGCAGCTTGGAGGGACAGGGGAATCAGCCCCAGCATTTT

clone_size: NA
d_call: NA
j_call: TRBJ1-1
v_call: TRBV28
cdr3_aa: CASTLTDANTEAFF
cdr3_nt: TGTGCCAGCACCCTAACTGATGCGAACACTGAAGCTTTCTTT